The 22 T cell receptor beta chains reported below all come from one sample, sequenced in a study of STAT5B mutations in CD4+ large granular lymphocyte leukemia. TCRdb keeps only in-frame clones here, not all; method: immunoSEQ multiplex PCR. The sample carries tens of thousands of clones, approximately 81% recorded once. Sequences were obtained from CD4+ T cells from blood buffy coats. The receptor source for this set is a human donor in good health.

Of note for this clone: A read error may produce the germline difference seen at one junction end. The rearrangement uses TRBV18 and TRBJ2-2; TRBD2 is a possible D gene (5 bases). From germline, CDR1 is KGHSH and CDR2 LQKENI. This CDR3 is 12 amino acids long. CDR3 DNA: TGTGCCAGCTCACCTCTCGACGGGAAGCTGTTTTTT. It encodes CASSPLDGKLFF.

V and J are TRBV6-5 and TRBJ2-5; 11 bases fit TRBD2. The CDR3 has 15 residues. Per germline, CDR1 MNHEY and CDR2 SVGAGI. With V trimmed by 5 bases and J by 5 bases, 7 bases remained unmatched. The CDR3 spells CASSASGRPMETQYF. The CDR3, as DNA: TGTGCCAGCAGTGCTAGCGGGAGGCCGATGGAGACCCAGTACTTC.

The genes are TRBV6-5 and TRBJ2-3; D may match TRBD1 or TRBD2 (5 bases each). There are 15 residues in the CDR3. The ends were cut back, 2 bases at V and 1 base at J, with 10 bases in the middle. Looked up from germline, CDR1 is MNHEY and CDR2 is SVGAGI. The CDR3 DNA sequence: TGTGCCAGCAGTTACGGGGACCCTCGCACAGATACGCAGTATTTT. It translates to CASSYGDPRTDTQYF.

The chain joins TRBV19 to TRBJ2-1; a weak D match, TRBD2 (6 bases). This CDR3 comprises 15 residues. The germline gives CDR1 LNHDA, CDR2 SQIVND (reference sequence). V dropped 3 bases and J dropped 1 base, with 10 bases sitting between them. CDR3 nucleotides: TGTGCCAGTAGTATTGGCGGGGAGTCCTACAATGAGCAGTTCTTC. Protein product: CASSIGGESYNEQFF.

V is TRBV7-8 and J is TRBJ2-2, with 8 bases that match TRBD1. This CDR3 has 15 residues. Germline CDR1 and CDR2: SGHVS and FQNEAQ. J lost 1 base, V lost 7 bases, and 5 bases had no gene match. CDR3 protein: CASTLGTGNTGELFF. CDR3 sequence (DNA): TGTGCCAGCACCCTAGGGACAGGGAACACCGGGGAGCTGTTTTTT.

The V gene is TRBV18, the J gene TRBJ1-1; 7 bases fit TRBD1. V shed 3 bases and J 3 bases; nucleotides not matched to a gene: 7. This CDR3 has 15 amino acids. Per the germline V gene, CDR1 is KGHSH and CDR2 is LQKENI. This chain's CDR3 is CASSPARDRHTEAFF. The CDR3, as DNA: TGTGCCAGCTCACCGGCACGGGACAGACACACTGAAGCTTTCTTT.

V and J are TRBV19 and TRBJ2-7, with 11 bases identical to TRBD1. This CDR3 has 15 residues. Germline CDR1 and CDR2: LNHDA and SQIVND (reference sequence). Losses at the gene ends were 3 bases for V and 5 bases for J; bases not matched to a gene: 6. The CDR3 here is CASSIGTGGYNEQYF. The CDR3 bases are TGTGCCAGTAGTATTGGGACAGGGGGGTACAACGAGCAGTACTTC. Supplemented by reference TRBV19 and TRBJ2-7, the full variable domain reads DGGITQSPKYLFRKEGQNVTLSCEQNLNHDAMYWYRQDPGQGLRLIYYSQIVNDFQKGDIAEGYSVSREKKESFPLTVTSAQKNPTAFYLCASSIGTGGYNEQYFGPGTRLTVT.

This clone was counted between two and nine times. This rearrangement joins TRBV6-1 to TRBJ1-5; D is undetermined. CDR3 length: 13 residues. CDR1 and CDR2 (germline): MNHNS, SASEGT. Trimming pared 1 base from V and 9 bases from J, leaving 10 bases between. The DNA for the CDR3 is TGTGCCAGCAGTGAAGGTAGTGTGCGGCCCCAGCATTTT. This codes for CASSEGSVRPQHF.

The chain combines TRBV1 with TRBJ2-2; the table's D call, TRBD1, was not checked against the DNA. TRBV1 is a listed pseudogene. This CDR3 region has 16 residues. The CDR3 sequence is CTSSQDETFDTGELFF. The CDR3 DNA is TGCACCAGCAGCCAAGACGAGACATTCGACACCGGGGAGCTGTTTTTT.

The sample holds one count of this clone. J is TRBJ1-6 and V is TRBV29-1, with TRBD1 matching over 9 bases. V dropped 7 bases and J dropped 7; count of bases not matched to a gene: 5. This CDR3 has 13 amino acids. CDR1 is SQVTM, CDR2 ANQGSEA, per germline. The CDR3 DNA reads TGCAGCGCCCGGGACAGGGAAAATTCACCCCTCCACTTT. It is translated as CSARDRENSPLHF.

The chain links TRBV5-4 to TRBJ1-2; D is unclear. The CDR3 sequence is 15 residues long. V was trimmed by 1 base and J by 8 bases, leaving 18 bases between them. CDR1 and CDR2 from the germline V gene are SGHNT and YYREEE (reference sequence). The CDR3 DNA follows: TGTGCCAGCAGCTTGCGAACTGGTCTGGCAAGCGGCTACACCTTC. It is translated as CASSLRTGLASGYTF.

V is TRBV19 and J is TRBJ2-1; 14 bases map to TRBD2. V lost 4 bases to trimming and J lost 9 bases; unmatched junction nucleotides: 11. CDR3 length: 17 residues. Per the germline V gene, CDR1 is LNHDA and CDR2 is SQIVND (reference sequence). In DNA, the CDR3 is TGTGCCAGTAGTAAGCAGTGGACTAGCGGGAGGCCGGGTGAGCAGTTCTTC. Translated: CASSKQWTSGRPGEQFF.

V usage is TRBV10-3 and J usage is TRBJ1-6; 10 bases are a match to TRBD1. V was clipped by 6 bases and J by 10 bases; unmatched bases: 15. Germline V gives CDR1 ENHRY, CDR2 SYGVKD. This CDR3 comprises 17 residues. CDR3 in DNA: TGTGCCATCAGGGACGGGACTGGGGGACAGGGGCCATCACCCCTCCACTTT. Translation: CAIRDGTGGQGPSPLHF.

V gene TRBV2 combines with J gene TRBJ2-5; weak D call: TRBD2 (7 bases). Trimming removed 4 bases from V and 4 bases from J, with 16 bases in between. This CDR3 spans 15 amino acids. The germline V gene has CDR1 SNHLY and CDR2 FYNNEI. CDR3 residues: CASSVEGGERETQYF. The CDR3 DNA reads as TGTGCCAGCAGTGTAGAGGGGGGGGAGAGAGAGACCCAGTACTTC. The variable domain in full, with the rest retrieved from reference TRBV2 and TRBJ2-5, is EPEVTQTPSHQVTQMGQEVILRCVPISNHLYFYWYRQILGQKVEFLVSFYNNEISEKSEIFDDQFSVERPDGSNFTLKIRSTKLEDSAMYFCASSVEGGERETQYFGPGTRLLVL.

The genes are TRBV7-8 and TRBJ2-5, with 13 bases aligning to TRBD2. V lost 0 bases, J lost 1 base, and 2 bases stayed unmatched. The CDR3 spans 17 residues. Germline CDR1 SGHVS, CDR2 FQNEAQ. The CDR3 here is CASSLAGLAGVQETQYF. CDR3 coding DNA: TGTGCCAGCAGCTTAGCAGGACTAGCGGGGGTCCAAGAGACCCAGTACTTC.

The chain combines TRBV19 with TRBJ1-4, with 12 nucleotides matching TRBD1. CDR3 size: 17 residues. The V and J ends lost 6 bases and 8 bases, in that order; junction bases with no gene match: 13. Germline CDR1 is LNHDA and CDR2 is SQIVND (reference sequence). The DNA for the CDR3 is TGTGCCAGTAGCCCCGGGACAGGGGGCTTCATCGGCGAAAAACTGTTTTTT. Encoded protein: CASSPGTGGFIGEKLFF.

This clone was picked up a small number of times. The CDR3 coding sequence is TGTGCCAGCAGCCCTAGGGGGGGCCGGCAGCCCCAGCATTTT. Its protein is CASSPRGGRQPQHF. The gene calls are TRBV7-2 and TRBJ1-5; a weak D match, TRBD1 (6 bases). The CDR3 is 14 residues long. V gave up 5 bases and J gave up 7 bases, with 15 bases separating them. Germline V gene sequence: CDR1 SGHTA, CDR2 FQGNSA.

In DNA form, the CDR3 reads TGTGCCAGCAGGAAGAGTTTCGGGGGTTCTGGAAACACCATATATTTT. Its protein is CASRKSFGGSGNTIYF. The gene calls are TRBV11-2 and TRBJ1-3, with D possibly TRBD1 on 5 matching bases. The CDR3 has 16 amino acids. Trimming shortened V by 6 bases and J by 1 base, and 16 bases separated the two germline ends. CDR1 is SGHAT, CDR2 FQNNGV, per germline.

The chain has TRBV9 and TRBJ2-5; no clear D gene. The V end lost 0 bases, the J end lost 1 base, and 7 bases lay between the germline ends. In germline, CDR1 is SGDLS, CDR2 YYNGEE. The CDR3 runs 14 residues. CDR3 bases: TGTGCCAGCAGCGTAGGTCCCAGCCAAGAGACCCAGTACTTC. It encodes CASSVGPSQETQYF.

This chain's CDR3 is CASSYGDRPYEQYF. CDR3 coding DNA: TGTGCCAGCAGTTACGGGGACAGACCATACGAGCAGTACTTC. This sequence joins TRBV6-5 and TRBJ2-7, with 7 bases that match TRBD1. J gave up 4 bases and V 2 bases, and 5 bases lay outside the gene matches. This CDR3 contains 14 residues. CDR1 and CDR2 (germline): MNHEY, SVGAGI.

For the CDR3, the DNA is TGTGCCAGCAGATTTAATGCGAACACTGAAGCTTTCTTT. Its translation is CASRFNANTEAFF. The chain is built from TRBV6-6 and TRBJ1-1; D not certain. This CDR3 is built from 13 residues. Germline V CDR1 and CDR2: MNHNY, SVGAGI (reference sequence). The ends were cut back, 6 bases at V and 1 base at J, with 9 bases in the middle.

This clone was seen once. The J gene is TRBJ2-2, the V gene TRBV30; D gene uncertain. V dropped 5 bases and J dropped 4 bases, with 11 bases sitting between them. Germline V gene data show CDR1 as GTSNPN and CDR2 as SVGIG (reference sequence). This CDR3 has 13 residues. CDR3 in DNA: TGTGCCTGGCGCCCTTCGGGCACCGGGGAGCTGTTTTTT. This sequence encodes CAWRPSGTGELFF. The whole variable domain, remainder taken from reference TRBV30 and TRBJ2-2, is SQTIHQWPATLVQPVGSPLSLECTVEGTSNPNLYWYRQAAGRGLQLLFYSVGIGQISSEVPQNLSASRPQDRQFILSSKKLLLSDSGFYLCAWRPSGTGELFFGEGSRLTVL.